This T cell receptor beta chain came from a study of spatial heterogeneity in lung cancer. Study results and limitations: Resection blood, more than follow-up blood, showed ubiquitous expanded tumor TCRs.

The time point denotes: sample taken at primary tumor resection. Tumor, nontumor lung or frozen PBMC supplied whole RNA, sequenced without sorting. This clonotype was detected only a few times. Its antigen is unidentified. From the 5' RACE reads, TCRdb called clonotypes with MiXCR, one entry per CDR3 protein. The profile shows around 87,000 distinct CDR3 sequences, approximately 12% of them singletons. V dropped 1 base and J dropped 7 bases, with 10 bases sitting between them. Germline CDR1 and CDR2: SQVTM and ANQGSEA. The CDR3 spans 13 residues. The chain recombines TRBV29-1 with TRBJ2-2; no clear D. The sample consisted of PBMCs, taken at surgery. The sequence was collected from a male donor with early-stage non-small cell lung cancer. CDR3 loop: CSVEGGWGGELFF. The CDR3 DNA reads TGCAGCGTTGAAGGGGGTTGGGGCGGGGAGCTGTTTTTT.